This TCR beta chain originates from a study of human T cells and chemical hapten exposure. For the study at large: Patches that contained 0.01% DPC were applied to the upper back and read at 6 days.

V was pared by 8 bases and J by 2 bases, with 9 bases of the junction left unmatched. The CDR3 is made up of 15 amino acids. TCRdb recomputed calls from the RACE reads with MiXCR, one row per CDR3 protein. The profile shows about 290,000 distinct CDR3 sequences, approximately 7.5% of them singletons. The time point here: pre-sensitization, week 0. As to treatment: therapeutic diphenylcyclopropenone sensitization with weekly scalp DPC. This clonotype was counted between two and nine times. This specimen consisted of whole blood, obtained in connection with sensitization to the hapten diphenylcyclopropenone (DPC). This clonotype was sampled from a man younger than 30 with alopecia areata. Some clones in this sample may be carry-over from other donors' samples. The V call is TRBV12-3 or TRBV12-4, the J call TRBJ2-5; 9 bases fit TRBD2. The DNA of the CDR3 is TGTGCCAGCCGAACTAGCGGGTACCCTCAAGAGACCCAGTACTTC. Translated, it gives CASRTSGYPQETQYF.